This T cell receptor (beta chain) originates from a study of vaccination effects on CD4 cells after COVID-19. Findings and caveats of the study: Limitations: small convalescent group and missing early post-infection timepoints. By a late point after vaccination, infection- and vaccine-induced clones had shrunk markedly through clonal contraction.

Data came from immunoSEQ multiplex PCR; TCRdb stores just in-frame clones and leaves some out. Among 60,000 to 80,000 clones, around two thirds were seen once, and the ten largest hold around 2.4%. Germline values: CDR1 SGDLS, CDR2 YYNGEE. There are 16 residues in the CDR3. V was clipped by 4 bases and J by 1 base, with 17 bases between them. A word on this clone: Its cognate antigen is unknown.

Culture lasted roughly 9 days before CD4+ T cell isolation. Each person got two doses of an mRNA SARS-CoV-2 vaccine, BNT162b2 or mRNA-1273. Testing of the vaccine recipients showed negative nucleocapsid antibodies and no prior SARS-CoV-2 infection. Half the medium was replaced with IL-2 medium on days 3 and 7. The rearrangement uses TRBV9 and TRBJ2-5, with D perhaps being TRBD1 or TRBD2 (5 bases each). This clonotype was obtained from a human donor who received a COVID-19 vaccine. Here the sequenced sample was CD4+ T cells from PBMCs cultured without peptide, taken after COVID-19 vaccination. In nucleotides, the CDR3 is TGTGCCAGCAGCCAGGGACGGCTGCTCATCCAAGAGACCCAGTACTTC. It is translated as CASSQGRLLIQETQYF.